The text below deals with one T cell receptor (beta chain). The target antigen is unknown. The sequenced template was cDNA made from the entire isolated RNA. Produced via immunoSEQ multiplex PCR; TCRdb's table is partial and in-frame only. The sample has 600,000 or so clones; over 13% are singletons. The data derive from a study of beta chain features in type 1 diabetes. Turning to the study itself: All samples together contributed almost 110,000,000 sorted cells for examination. Study-level results: A moderate, significant TCRB CDR3 shortening appeared in type 1 diabetes across four CD4+ subsets.

Sequenced sample: naive CD4+ T cells from blood. This TCR was recovered from a young man with type 1 diabetes.

The CDR3 here is CASSLVRPPSTDTQYF. DNA for the CDR3: TGTGCCAGCAGCTTAGTCCGCCCACCTAGCACAGATACGCAGTATTTT. The rearrangement links TRBV7-2 to TRBJ2-3; no definite D call. Trimming stripped 1 base from V and 0 bases from J, with 11 bases between. This CDR3 is 16 amino acids long. Germline CDR1 and CDR2: SGHTA and FQGNSA.